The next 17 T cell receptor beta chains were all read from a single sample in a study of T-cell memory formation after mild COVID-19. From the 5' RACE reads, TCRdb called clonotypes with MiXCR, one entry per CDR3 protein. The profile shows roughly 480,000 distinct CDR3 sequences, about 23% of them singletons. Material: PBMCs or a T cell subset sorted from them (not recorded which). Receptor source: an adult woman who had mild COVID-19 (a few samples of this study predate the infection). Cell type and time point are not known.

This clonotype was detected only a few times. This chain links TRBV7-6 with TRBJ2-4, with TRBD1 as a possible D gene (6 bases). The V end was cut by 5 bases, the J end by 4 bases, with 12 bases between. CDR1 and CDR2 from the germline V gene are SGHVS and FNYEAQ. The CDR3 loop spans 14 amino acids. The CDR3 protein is CASSLPGQKNIQYF. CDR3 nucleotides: TGTGCCAGCAGCCTCCCGGGACAAAAAAACATTCAGTACTTC.

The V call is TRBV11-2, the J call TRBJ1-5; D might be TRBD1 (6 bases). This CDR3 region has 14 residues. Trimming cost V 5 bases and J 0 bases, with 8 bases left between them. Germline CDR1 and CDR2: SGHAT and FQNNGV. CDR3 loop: CASSTRGSNQPQHF. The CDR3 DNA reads TGTGCCAGCAGCACCAGGGGTAGCAATCAGCCCCAGCATTTT.

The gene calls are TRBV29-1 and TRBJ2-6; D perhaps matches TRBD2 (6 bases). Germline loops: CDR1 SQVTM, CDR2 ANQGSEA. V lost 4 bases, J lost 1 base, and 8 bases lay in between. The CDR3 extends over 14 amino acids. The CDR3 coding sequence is TGCAGCGTTGTTGGGGGGTCTGGGGCCAACGTCCTGACTTTC. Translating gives CSVVGGSGANVLTF.

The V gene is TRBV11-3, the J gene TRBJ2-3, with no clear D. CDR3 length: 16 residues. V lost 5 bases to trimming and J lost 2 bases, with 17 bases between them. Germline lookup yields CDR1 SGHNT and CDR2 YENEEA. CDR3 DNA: TGTGCCAGCAGCCGTAGCTTACAGAGAACCACAGATACGCAGTATTTT. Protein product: CASSRSLQRTTDTQYF.

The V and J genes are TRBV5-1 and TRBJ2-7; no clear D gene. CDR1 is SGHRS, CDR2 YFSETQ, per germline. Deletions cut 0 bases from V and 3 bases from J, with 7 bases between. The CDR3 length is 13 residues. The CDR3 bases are TGCGCCAGCAGCTTGGGGGGATACTACGAGCAGTACTTC. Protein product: CASSLGGYYEQYF.

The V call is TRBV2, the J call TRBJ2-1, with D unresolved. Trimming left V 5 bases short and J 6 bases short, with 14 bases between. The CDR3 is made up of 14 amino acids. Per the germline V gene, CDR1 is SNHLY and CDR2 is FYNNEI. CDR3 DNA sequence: TGTGCCAGCAGTAAGAAACTAACGGCCAATGAGCAGTTCTTC. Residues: CASSKKLTANEQFF.

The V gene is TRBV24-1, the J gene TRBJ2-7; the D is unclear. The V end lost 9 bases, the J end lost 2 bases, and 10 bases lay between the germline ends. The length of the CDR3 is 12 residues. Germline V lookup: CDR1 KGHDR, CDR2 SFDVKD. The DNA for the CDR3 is TGTGCCACCGGCGGAACGACCTACGAGCAGTACTTC. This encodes CATGGTTYEQYF.

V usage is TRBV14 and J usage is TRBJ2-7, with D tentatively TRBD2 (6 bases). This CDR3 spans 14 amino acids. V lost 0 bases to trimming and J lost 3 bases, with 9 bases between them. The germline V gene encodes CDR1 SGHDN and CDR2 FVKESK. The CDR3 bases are TGTGCCAGCAGCCAAGATCGGCGGGGCTACGAGCAGTACTTC. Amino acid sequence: CASSQDRRGYEQYF.

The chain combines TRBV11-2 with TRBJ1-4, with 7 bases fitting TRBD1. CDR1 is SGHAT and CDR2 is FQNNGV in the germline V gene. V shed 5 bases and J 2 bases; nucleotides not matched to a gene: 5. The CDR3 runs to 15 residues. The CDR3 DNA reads TGTGCCAGCAGCCAACAGGGGCGGACTAATGAAAAACTGTTTTTT. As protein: CASSQQGRTNEKLFF. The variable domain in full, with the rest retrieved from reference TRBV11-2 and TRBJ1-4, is EAGVAQSPRYKIIEKRQSVAFWCNPISGHATLYWYQQILGQGPKLLIQFQNNGVVDDSQLPKDRFSAERLKGVDSTLKIQPAKLEDSAVYLCASSQQGRTNEKLFFGSGTQLSVL.

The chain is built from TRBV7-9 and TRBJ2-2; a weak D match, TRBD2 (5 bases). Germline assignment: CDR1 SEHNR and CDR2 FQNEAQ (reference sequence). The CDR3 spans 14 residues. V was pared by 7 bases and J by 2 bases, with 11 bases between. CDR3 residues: CASTAGVNTGELFF. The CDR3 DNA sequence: TGTGCCAGCACGGCCGGGGTAAACACCGGGGAGCTGTTTTTT.

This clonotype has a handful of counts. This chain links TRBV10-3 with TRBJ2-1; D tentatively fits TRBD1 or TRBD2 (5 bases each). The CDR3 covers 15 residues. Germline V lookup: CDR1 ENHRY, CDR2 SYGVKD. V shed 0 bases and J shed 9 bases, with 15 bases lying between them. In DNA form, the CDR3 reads TGTGCCATCAGTGAGTCTGGGGACGGGTCGGTTGAGCAGTTCTTC. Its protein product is CAISESGDGSVEQFF.

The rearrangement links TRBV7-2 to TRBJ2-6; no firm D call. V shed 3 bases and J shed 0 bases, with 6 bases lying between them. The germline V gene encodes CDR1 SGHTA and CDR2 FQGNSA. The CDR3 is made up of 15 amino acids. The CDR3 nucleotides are TGTGCCAGCAGCTTTTGGGTCTCTGGGGCCAACGTCCTGACTTTC. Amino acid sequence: CASSFWVSGANVLTF.

This CDR3 is CASTLSGTGWNEKLFF. CDR3 DNA: TGTGCCAGCACCTTGTCCGGAACGGGGTGGAATGAAAAACTGTTTTTT. The chain recombines TRBV12-3 or TRBV12-4 with TRBJ1-4; no reliable D call. This CDR3 comprises 16 residues. Between the trimmed V and J ends, which lost 7 bases and 5 bases, there was a span of 20 bases.

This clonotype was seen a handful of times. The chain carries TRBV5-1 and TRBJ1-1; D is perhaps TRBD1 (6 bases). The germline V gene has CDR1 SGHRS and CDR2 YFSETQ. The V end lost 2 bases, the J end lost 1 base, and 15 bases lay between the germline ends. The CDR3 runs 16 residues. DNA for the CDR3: TGCGCCAGCAGCTTAGTCGGGCTACAGGGGAACACTGAAGCTTTCTTT. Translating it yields CASSLVGLQGNTEAFF.

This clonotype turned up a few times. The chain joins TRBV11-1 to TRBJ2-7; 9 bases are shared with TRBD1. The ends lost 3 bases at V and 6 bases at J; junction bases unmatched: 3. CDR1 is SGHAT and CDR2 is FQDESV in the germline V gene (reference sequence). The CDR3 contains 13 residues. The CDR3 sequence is CASSFTDRGEQYF. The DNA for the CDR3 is TGTGCCAGCAGCTTTACGGACAGGGGCGAGCAGTACTTC.

The CDR3 DNA reads as TGTGCCAGCTCTCCCTCGGAGGGGGGCACAGATACGCAGTATTTT. Protein sequence: CASSPSEGGTDTQYF. The V and J genes are TRBV18 and TRBJ2-3, with D perhaps TRBD1 or TRBD2 (6 bases each). Trimming removed 6 bases at V and 1 base at J, with 14 bases between. CDR3 length equals 15 residues. The germline gives CDR1 KGHSH, CDR2 LQKENI.

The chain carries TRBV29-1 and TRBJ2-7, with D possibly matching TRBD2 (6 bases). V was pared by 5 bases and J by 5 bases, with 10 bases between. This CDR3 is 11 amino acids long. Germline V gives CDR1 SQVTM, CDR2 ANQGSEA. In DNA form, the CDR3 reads TGCAGCGTTCTGGCGGGAAACGAGCAGTACTTC. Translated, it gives CSVLAGNEQYF.